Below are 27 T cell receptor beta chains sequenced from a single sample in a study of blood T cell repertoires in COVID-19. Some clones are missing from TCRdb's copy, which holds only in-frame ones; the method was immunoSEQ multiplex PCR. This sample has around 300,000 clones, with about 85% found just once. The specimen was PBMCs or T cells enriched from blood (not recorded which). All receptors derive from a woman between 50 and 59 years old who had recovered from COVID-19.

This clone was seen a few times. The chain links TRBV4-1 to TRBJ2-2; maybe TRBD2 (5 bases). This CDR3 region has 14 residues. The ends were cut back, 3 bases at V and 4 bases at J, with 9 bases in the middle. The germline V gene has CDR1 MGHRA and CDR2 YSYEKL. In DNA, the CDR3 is TGCGCCAGCAGCCACATAGGGAGCACCGGGGAGCTGTTTTTT. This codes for CASSHIGSTGELFF.

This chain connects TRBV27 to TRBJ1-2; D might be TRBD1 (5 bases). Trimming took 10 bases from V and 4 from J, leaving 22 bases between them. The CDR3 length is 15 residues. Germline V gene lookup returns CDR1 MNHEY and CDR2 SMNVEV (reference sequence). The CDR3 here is CATRFGAGLFYGYTF. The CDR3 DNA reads TGTGCCACCCGTTTTGGGGCAGGGCTTTTCTATGGCTACACCTTC.

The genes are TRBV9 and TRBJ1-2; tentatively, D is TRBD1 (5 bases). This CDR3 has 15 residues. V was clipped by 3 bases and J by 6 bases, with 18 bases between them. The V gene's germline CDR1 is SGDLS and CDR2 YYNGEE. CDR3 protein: CASSDHKTEFNGYTF. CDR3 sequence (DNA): TGTGCCAGCAGCGACCACAAGACAGAATTTAATGGCTACACCTTC.

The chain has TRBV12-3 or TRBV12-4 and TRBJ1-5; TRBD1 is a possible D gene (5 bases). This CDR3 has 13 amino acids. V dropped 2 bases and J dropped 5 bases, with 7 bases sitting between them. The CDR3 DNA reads TGTGCCAGCAGTTTATCGGGGGATCAGCCCCAGCATTTT. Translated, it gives CASSLSGDQPQHF.

The CDR3 DNA sequence: TGTGCCACCAAACCCCGGGACAGGCGGGACGAGCAGTACTTC. As protein: CATKPRDRRDEQYF. The chain carries TRBV6-5 and TRBJ2-7; 8 nucleotides line up with TRBD1. CDR3 size: 14 residues. With 10 bases clipped from V and 5 bases from J, the junction kept 13 bases outside the gene matches. CDR1 and CDR2 from the germline V gene are MNHEY and SVGAGI.

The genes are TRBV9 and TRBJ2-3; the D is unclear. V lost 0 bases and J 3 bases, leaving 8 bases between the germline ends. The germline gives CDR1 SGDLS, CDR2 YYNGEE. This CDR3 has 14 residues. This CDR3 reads CASSVAPTTDTQYF. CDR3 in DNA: TGTGCCAGCAGCGTAGCTCCAACAACAGATACGCAGTATTTT.

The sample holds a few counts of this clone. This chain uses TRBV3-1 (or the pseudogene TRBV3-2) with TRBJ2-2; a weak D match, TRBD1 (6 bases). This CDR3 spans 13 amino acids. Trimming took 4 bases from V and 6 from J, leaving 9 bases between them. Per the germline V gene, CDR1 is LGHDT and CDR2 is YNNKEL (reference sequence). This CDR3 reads CASSRRGSGELFF. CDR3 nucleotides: TGTGCCAGCAGCCGTAGGGGGTCCGGGGAGCTGTTTTTT.

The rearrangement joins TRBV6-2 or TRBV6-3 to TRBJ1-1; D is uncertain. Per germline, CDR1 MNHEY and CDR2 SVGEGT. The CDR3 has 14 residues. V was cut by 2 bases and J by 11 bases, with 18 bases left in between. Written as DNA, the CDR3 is TGTGCCAGCAGTTACGCAGGATCGACCGTGCGCGCTTTCTTT. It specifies CASSYAGSTVRAFF.

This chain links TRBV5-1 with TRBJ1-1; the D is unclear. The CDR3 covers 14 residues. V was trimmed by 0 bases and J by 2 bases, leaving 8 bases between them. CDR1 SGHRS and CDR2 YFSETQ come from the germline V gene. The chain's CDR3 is CASSLGHPNTEAFF. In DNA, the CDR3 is TGCGCCAGCAGCTTGGGGCACCCCAACACTGAAGCTTTCTTT.

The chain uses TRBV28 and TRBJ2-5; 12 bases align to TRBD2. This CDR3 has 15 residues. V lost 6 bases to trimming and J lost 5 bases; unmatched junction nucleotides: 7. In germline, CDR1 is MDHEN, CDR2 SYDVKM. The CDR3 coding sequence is TGTGCCAGCAGGGCTAGCGGGGGGGTCTTTGAGACCCAGTACTTC. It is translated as CASRASGGVFETQYF.

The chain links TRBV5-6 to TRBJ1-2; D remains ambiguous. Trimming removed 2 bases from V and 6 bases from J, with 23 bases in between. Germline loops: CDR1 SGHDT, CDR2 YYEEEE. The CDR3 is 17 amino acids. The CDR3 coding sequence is TGTGCCAGCAGCTTTTGGGCCCGTGGGCGGGAAGGAGATGGCTACACCTTC. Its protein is CASSFWARGREGDGYTF.

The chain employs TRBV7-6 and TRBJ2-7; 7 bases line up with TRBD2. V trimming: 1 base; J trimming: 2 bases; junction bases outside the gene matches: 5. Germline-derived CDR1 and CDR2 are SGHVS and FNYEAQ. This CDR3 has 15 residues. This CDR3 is CASSLGTRGAYEQYF. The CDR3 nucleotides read TGTGCCAGCAGCTTAGGGACCCGGGGGGCCTACGAGCAGTACTTC.

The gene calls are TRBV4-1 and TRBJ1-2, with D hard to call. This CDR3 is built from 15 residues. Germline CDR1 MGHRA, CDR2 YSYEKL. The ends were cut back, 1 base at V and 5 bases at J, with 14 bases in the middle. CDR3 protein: CASSQGDIIAYGYTF. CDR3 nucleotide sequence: TGCGCCAGCAGCCAAGGCGACATAATCGCGTATGGCTACACCTTC.

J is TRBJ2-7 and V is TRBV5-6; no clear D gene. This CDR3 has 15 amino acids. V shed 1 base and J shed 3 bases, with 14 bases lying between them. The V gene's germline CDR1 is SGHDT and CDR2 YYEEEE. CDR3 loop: CASSLSSWANYEQYF. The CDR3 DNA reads TGTGCCAGCAGCTTGTCCAGCTGGGCTAACTACGAGCAGTACTTC.

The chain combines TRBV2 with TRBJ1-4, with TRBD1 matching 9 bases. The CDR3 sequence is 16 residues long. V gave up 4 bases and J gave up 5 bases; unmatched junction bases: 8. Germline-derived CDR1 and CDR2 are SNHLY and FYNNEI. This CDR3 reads CASSGLGQGRNEKLFF. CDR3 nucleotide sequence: TGTGCCAGCAGTGGCCTCGGACAGGGGAGAAATGAAAAACTGTTTTTT.

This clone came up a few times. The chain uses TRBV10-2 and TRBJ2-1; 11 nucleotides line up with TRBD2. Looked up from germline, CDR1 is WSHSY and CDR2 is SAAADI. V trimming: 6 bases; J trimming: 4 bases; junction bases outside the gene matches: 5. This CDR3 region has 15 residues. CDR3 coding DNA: TGCGCCAGCAGACCGCTAGCGGGGGGATACAATGAGCAGTTCTTC. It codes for CASRPLAGGYNEQFF.

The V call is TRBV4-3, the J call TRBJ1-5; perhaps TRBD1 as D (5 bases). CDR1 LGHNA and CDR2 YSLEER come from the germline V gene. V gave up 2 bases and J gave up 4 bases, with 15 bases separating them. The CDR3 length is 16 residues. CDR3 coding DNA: TGCGCCAGCAGCCAATCTTGGCGGGGGGTAAATCAGCCCCAGCATTTT. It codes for CASSQSWRGVNQPQHF.

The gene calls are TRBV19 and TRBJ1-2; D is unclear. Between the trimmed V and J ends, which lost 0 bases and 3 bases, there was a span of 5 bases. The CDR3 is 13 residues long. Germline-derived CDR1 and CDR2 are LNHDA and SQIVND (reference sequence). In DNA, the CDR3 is TGTGCCAGTAGTATAGACGGGGACTATGGCTACACCTTC. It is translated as CASSIDGDYGYTF. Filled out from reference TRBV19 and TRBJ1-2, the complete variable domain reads DGGITQSPKYLFRKEGQNVTLSCEQNLNHDAMYWYRQDPGQGLRLIYYSQIVNDFQKGDIAEGYSVSREKKESFPLTVTSAQKNPTAFYLCASSIDGDYGYTFGSGTRLTVV.

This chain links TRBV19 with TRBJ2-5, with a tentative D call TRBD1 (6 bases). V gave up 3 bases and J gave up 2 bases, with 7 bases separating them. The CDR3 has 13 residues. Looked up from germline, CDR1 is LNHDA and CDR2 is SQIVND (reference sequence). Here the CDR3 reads CASSMDRQETQYF. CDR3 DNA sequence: TGTGCCAGTAGTATGGACAGACAAGAGACCCAGTACTTC.

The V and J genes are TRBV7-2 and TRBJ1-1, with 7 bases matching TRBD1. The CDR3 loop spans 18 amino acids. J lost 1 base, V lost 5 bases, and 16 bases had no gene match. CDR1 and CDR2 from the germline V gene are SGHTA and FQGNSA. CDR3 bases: TGTGCCAGCAGCCGTAACTTAAGAACAGGGGTCAAGAACACTGAAGCTTTCTTT. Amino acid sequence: CASSRNLRTGVKNTEAFF.

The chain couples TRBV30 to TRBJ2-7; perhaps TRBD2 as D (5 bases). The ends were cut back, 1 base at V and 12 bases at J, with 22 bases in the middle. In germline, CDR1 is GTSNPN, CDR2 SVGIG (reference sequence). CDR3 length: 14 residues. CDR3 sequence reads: CAWSAGSVSTRWYF. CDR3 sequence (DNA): TGTGCCTGGAGTGCGGGGTCAGTCTCTACGAGGTGGTACTTC.

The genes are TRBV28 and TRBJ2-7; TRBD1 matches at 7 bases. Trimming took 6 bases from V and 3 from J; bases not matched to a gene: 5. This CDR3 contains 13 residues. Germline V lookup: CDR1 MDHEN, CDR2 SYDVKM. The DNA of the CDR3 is TGTGCCAGCAGCACGGGACAGAACTACGAGCAGTACTTC. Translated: CASSTGQNYEQYF. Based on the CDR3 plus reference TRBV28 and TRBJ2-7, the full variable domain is DVKVTQSSRYLVKRTGEKVFLECVQDMDHENMFWYRQDPGLGLRLIYFSYDVKMKEKGDIPEGYSVSREKKERFSLILESASTNQTSMYLCASSTGQNYEQYFGPGTRLTVT.

CDR3 amino acids: CASSSPIPTRTAPSTDTQYF. DNA for the CDR3: TGTGCCAGCAGTTCCCCCATACCCACGCGGACAGCTCCAAGCACAGATACGCAGTATTTT. This chain connects TRBV28 to TRBJ2-3; D is perhaps TRBD1 (6 bases). From germline, CDR1 is MDHEN and CDR2 SYDVKM. Deletions cut 4 bases from V and 0 bases from J, with 26 bases between. The CDR3 loop spans 20 amino acids.

The CDR3 loop reads CASSSRTATRETQYF. The CDR3 DNA follows: TGTGCCAGCAGCTCAAGGACAGCCACCAGGGAGACCCAGTACTTC. The V and J genes are TRBV5-4 and TRBJ2-5; possible D gene TRBD1, 6 bases. Trimming left V 3 bases short and J 5 bases short, with 17 bases between. The germline CDR1 and CDR2 sequences are SGHNT and YYREEE (reference sequence). The CDR3 runs to 15 residues.

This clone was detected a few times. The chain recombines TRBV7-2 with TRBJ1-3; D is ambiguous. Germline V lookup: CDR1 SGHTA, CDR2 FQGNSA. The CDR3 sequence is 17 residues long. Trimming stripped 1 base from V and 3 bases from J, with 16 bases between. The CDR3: CASSLVLPSTGGNTIYF. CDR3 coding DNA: TGTGCCAGCAGCTTAGTTCTCCCTTCGACTGGTGGAAACACCATATATTTT.

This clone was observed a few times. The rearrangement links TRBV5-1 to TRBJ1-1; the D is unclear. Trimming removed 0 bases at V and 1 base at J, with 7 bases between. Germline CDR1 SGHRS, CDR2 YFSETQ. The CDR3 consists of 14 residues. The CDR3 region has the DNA TGCGCCAGCAGCTTGGTCGCAGGGAACACTGAAGCTTTCTTT. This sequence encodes CASSLVAGNTEAFF. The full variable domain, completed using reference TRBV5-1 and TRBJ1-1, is KAGVTQTPRYLIKTRGQQVTLSCSPISGHRSVSWYQQTPGQGLQFLFEYFSETQRNKGNFPGRFSGRQFSNSRSEMNVSTLELGDSALYLCASSLVAGNTEAFFGQGTRLTVV.

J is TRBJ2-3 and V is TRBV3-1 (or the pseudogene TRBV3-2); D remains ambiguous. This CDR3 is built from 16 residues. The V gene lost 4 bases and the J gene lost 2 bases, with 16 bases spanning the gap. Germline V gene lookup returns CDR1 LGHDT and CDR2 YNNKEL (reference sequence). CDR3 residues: CASSPQSELLTDTQYF. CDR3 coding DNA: TGTGCCAGCAGCCCCCAGTCGGAGCTCCTCACAGATACGCAGTATTTT.